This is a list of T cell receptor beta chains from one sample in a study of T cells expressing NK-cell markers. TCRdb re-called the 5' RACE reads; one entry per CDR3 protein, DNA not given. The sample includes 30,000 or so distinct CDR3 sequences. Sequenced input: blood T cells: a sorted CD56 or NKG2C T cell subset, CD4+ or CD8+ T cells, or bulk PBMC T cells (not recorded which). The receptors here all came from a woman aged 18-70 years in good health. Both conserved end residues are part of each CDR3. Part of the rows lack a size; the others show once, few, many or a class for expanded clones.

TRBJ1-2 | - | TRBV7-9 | CASSFGGNYGYTF
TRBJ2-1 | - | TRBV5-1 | CASSDSGYNEQFF
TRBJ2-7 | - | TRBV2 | CASSEGGAGALGEQYF
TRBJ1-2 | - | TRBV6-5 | CASSYSGGNYGYTF
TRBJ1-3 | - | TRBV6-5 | CASSYSLNAGNTIYF
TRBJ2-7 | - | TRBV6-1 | CASSDGQGYEQYF
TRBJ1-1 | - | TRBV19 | CASSIQGYTEAFF
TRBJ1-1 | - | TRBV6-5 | CASSYSSEAREAFF
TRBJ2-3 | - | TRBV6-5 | CASSYGDYTDTQYF
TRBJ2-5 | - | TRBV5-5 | CASSGENPLRGSETQYF
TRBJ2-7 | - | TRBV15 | CATSRVTSGEQYF
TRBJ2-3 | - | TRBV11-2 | CASSLARGIDTQYF
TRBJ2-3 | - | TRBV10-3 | CAISEPGLAGDTQYF
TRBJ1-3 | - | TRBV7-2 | CASSPQGNTIYF
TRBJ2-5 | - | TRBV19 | CASSRTSGTYQETQYF
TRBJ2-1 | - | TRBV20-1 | CSATTGLAGGPTELNEQFF
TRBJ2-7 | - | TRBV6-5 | CASSYSAEAYEQYF
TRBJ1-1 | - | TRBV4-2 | CASSQARNTEAFF
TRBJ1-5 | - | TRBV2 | CASSEVAGSNQPQHF
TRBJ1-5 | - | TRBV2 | CASSEWSNQPQHF
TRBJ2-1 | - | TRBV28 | CASSLVGPQLYNEQFF
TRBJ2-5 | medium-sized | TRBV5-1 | CASSGLGTPKETQYF
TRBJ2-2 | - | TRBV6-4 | CASSATATGTTGELFF
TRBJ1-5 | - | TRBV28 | CASSPPTSRGGQPQHF
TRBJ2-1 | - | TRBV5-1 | CASSLGGEQFF
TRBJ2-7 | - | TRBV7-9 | CASSIGAPYEQYF
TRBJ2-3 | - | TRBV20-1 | CSARDRDSKDTQYF
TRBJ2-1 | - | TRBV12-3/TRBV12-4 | CASSLKSPSGQYNEQFF
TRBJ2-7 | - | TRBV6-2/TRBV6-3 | CASRPIQGAAHEQYF
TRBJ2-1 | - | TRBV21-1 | CASSLKTSGGYNEQFF
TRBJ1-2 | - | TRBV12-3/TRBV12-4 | CASSFTGGRYYGYTF
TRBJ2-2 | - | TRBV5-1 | CASSLEGELFF
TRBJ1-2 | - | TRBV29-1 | CSVEDQGQGDNLGYGYTF
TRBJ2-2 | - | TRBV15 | CATSIRTSRNTGELFF
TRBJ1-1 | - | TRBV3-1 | CASSSSDRGFGGTEAFF
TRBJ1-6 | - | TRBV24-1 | CATSDWNSSSPLHF
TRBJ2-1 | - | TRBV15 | CATSRSRLAGGPVLYNEQFF